The clone carrying this TCR beta chain showed up many times. What it binds is unknown. Breast cancer patients provided tissue from their axillary draining lymph nodes. This sample is part of a study of breast tumors, draining lymph nodes, adjacent tissues. TCRdb processed the multiplex PCR reads anew with MiXCR; each CDR3 protein has one entry. The repertoire holds more than 85,000 distinct CDR3 sequences, about 20% seen once, with approximately 1.2% in the top ten. The CDR3 length is 14 residues. The V gene lost 3 bases and the J gene lost 6 bases, with 12 bases spanning the gap. The germline CDR1 and CDR2 sequences are MNHEY and SVGEGT. The study, taken as a whole, reports: Tumor repertoires ranked between lymph nodes and nontumor tissue in diversity, with V and J gene preferences. Data fit most tumor T cells coming from lymph node, expanding in tumor. That most tumor T cells come from lymph nodes remained unproven.

This sequence joins TRBV6-2 or TRBV6-3 and TRBJ2-1; D gene uncertain. The sequence came from a female donor with breast cancer. Some clones in this sample may be carry-over from other donors' samples. Material: axillary lymph node tissue. CDR3 amino acids: CASSYRVQANEQFF. CDR3 nucleotides: TGTGCCAGCAGTTATCGAGTACAAGCCAATGAGCAGTTCTTC.